Below are 32 T cell receptor beta chains sequenced from a single sample in a study of post-analysis software for immune sequencing data. Study-level points and caveats: In patients, TRBV5-6, TRBV5-1 and TRBV20-1 belonged to about five TRBV segments found more frequently than in controls.

Their antigens are not known. cDNA libraries of TCR beta carried unique molecular identifiers. TCRdb reanalysed the PCR reads using MiXCR and keeps one entry per CDR3 protein. The sample carries roughly 400,000 distinct CDR3 sequences, about 39% recorded once. Specimen: blood. These receptors originate from a girl under 10 years old with multiple sclerosis.

The chain recombines TRBV5-1 with TRBJ2-5, with D perhaps matching TRBD2 (5 bases). CDR1 is SGHRS, CDR2 YFSETQ, per germline. Trimming left V 3 bases short and J 2 bases short, with 14 bases between. CDR3 length: 15 residues. For the CDR3, the DNA is TGCGCCAGCAGCTCCTTTGAGGGAGAGCAAGAGACCCAGTACTTC. Residues: CASSSFEGEQETQYF. The variable domain in full, with the rest retrieved from reference TRBV5-1 and TRBJ2-5, is KAGVTQTPRYLIKTRGQQVTLSCSPISGHRSVSWYQQTPGQGLQFLFEYFSETQRNKGNFPGRFSGRQFSNSRSEMNVSTLELGDSALYLCASSSFEGEQETQYFGPGTRLLVL.

The gene calls are TRBV13 and TRBJ1-2; D is unclear. Trimming stripped 1 base from V and 8 bases from J, with 8 bases between. Germline V gene lookup returns CDR1 PRHDT and CDR2 FYEKMQ (reference sequence). The CDR3 length is 12 residues. In nucleotides, the CDR3 is TGTGCCAGCAGCTTAGAACTCCAGGGCTACACCTTC. This gives the protein CASSLELQGYTF. The entire variable domain, with the rest obtained from reference TRBV13 and TRBJ1-2, is as follows: AAGVIQSPRHLIKEKRETATLKCYPIPRHDTVYWYQQGPGQDPQFLISFYEKMQSDKGSIPDRFSAQQFSDYHSELNMSSLELGDSALYFCASSLELQGYTFGSGTRLTVV.

In DNA, the CDR3 is TGTGCCAGCAGTTCTATCCGGGACACTCTCCATTACGGCTACACCTTC. Its translation is CASSSIRDTLHYGYTF. The chain couples TRBV12-3 or TRBV12-4 to TRBJ1-2; tentative D call: TRBD1 (6 bases). V lost 4 bases to trimming and J lost 8 bases, with 23 bases between them. The CDR3 sequence is 16 residues long.

The chain recombines TRBV11-2 with TRBJ2-7; 7 bases align to TRBD1. J was trimmed by 2 bases and V by 4 bases; bases with no gene match: 11. The CDR3 covers 16 residues. CDR1 is SGHAT and CDR2 is FQNNGV in the germline V gene. The CDR3 spells CASSSHRGPRPYEQYF. As DNA, the CDR3 is TGTGCCAGCAGCTCGCACAGGGGCCCGCGGCCCTACGAGCAGTACTTC.

There are a few counts of this clonotype. V gene TRBV12-3 or TRBV12-4 combines with J gene TRBJ2-5; D possibly corresponds to TRBD1 (5 bases). The V gene lost 1 base and the J gene lost 9 bases, with 9 bases spanning the gap. CDR3 size: 12 residues. Written as DNA, the CDR3 is TGTGCCAGCAGTTTAGGGACACCTTCCCAGTACTTC. Translation gives CASSLGTPSQYF.

V is TRBV15 and J is TRBJ2-1; 9 bases fit TRBD1. The germline gives CDR1 LNHNV, CDR2 YYDKDF (reference sequence). The CDR3 runs to 15 residues. V gave up 4 bases and J gave up 9 bases; unmatched junction bases: 10. The chain's CDR3 is CATSIGQGMSREQFF. The CDR3 DNA is TGTGCCACCAGCATTGGACAGGGGATGTCGCGTGAGCAGTTCTTC.

V is TRBV7-2 and J is TRBJ2-1, with 7 bases fitting TRBD2. This CDR3 has 18 residues. CDR1 and CDR2 (germline): SGHTA, FQGNSA. The V and J ends lost 1 base and 5 bases, in that order; junction bases with no gene match: 14. The CDR3 loop reads CASSLEGGGRVTHNEQFF. The CDR3 nucleotides are TGTGCCAGCAGCTTAGAGGGTGGAGGGAGGGTAACACACAATGAGCAGTTCTTC.

This clonotype was observed a handful of times. The chain uses TRBV29-1 and TRBJ2-5; unclear D gene. Trimming removed 1 base at V and 6 bases at J, with 6 bases between. The CDR3 is made up of 11 amino acids. Germline CDR1 reads SQVTM; CDR2 reads ANQGSEA. The CDR3 coding sequence is TGCAGCGTTGAAGGGGGAAAGACCCAGTACTTC. Its protein product is CSVEGGKTQYF.

This chain connects TRBV20-1 to TRBJ1-6, with D tentatively TRBD1 (5 bases). This CDR3 is 16 amino acids long. Deletions cut 2 bases from V and 7 bases from J, with 18 bases between. The germline V gene encodes CDR1 DFQATT and CDR2 SNEGSKA (reference sequence). CDR3 bases: TGCAGTGCTAGATTGGGGGAAGCAGCCTGGAATTCACCCCTCCACTTT. It yields the protein CSARLGEAAWNSPLHF.

This clonotype was found a few times. The rearrangement links TRBV9 to TRBJ1-1; D not resolved. The CDR3 is 13 residues long. The germline V and J ends were trimmed by 0 bases and 4 bases, with 7 bases remaining between them. The germline V gene has CDR1 SGDLS and CDR2 YYNGEE. This CDR3 reads CASSVDMGTEAFF. DNA for the CDR3: TGTGCCAGCAGCGTAGATATGGGCACTGAAGCTTTCTTT.

This clonotype was seen a handful of times. The chain links TRBV12-3 or TRBV12-4 to TRBJ2-5, with a weak D call TRBD1 (6 bases). Trimming removed 5 bases at V and 2 bases at J, with 12 bases between. The CDR3 runs 14 residues. The CDR3 coding sequence is TGTGCCAGCAGTGAGAACCAGGGGCAAGAGACCCAGTACTTC. Translating gives CASSENQGQETQYF.

This clonotype has only a few counts. The rearrangement uses TRBV7-8 and TRBJ2-7; no firm D call. There are 14 residues in the CDR3. V was cut by 3 bases and J by 0 bases, with 9 bases left in between. Germline assignment: CDR1 SGHVS and CDR2 FQNEAQ. The CDR3, as DNA: TGTGCCAGCAGCTTTACAGTTTCCTCCTACGAGCAGTACTTC. Its translation is CASSFTVSSYEQYF.

V usage is TRBV28 and J usage is TRBJ2-1; 8 nucleotides align to TRBD2. Per the germline V gene, CDR1 is MDHEN and CDR2 is SYDVKM. The CDR3 contains 14 residues. V was pared by 5 bases and J by 9 bases, with 9 bases of the junction left unmatched. The CDR3 DNA is TGTGCCAGCAGTCCCGCACGGACTAGCACTGAGCAGTTCTTC. Its translation is CASSPARTSTEQFF.

This clonotype appeared a few times. J is TRBJ2-3 and V is TRBV6-2 or TRBV6-3; the match to TRBD1 covers 7 bases. Trimming took 5 bases from V and 5 from J; bases not matched to a gene: 16. From germline, CDR1 is MNHEY and CDR2 SVGEGT. The CDR3 has 17 residues. The CDR3 reads CASSPWGQSQHEDTQYF. The DNA for the CDR3 is TGTGCCAGCAGTCCTTGGGGACAGTCCCAGCATGAAGATACGCAGTATTTT.

The V gene is TRBV10-2, the J gene TRBJ1-1; D is uncertain. The V and J ends lost 6 bases and 0 bases respectively, with 8 bases between them. The germline CDR1 and CDR2 sequences are WSHSY and SAAADI. There are 13 residues in the CDR3. The CDR3 protein is CASSRTMNTEAFF. The CDR3 coding sequence is TGCGCCAGCAGCCGGACCATGAACACTGAAGCTTTCTTT.

The chain links TRBV7-9 to TRBJ2-1; D might be TRBD1 (6 bases). Germline-derived CDR1 and CDR2 are SEHNR and FQNEAQ (reference sequence). The CDR3 length is 15 residues. Trimming removed 1 base at V and 7 bases at J, with 14 bases between. CDR3 in DNA: TGTGCCAGCAGCTTAGTCGAGGGGGACGGGAATGAGCAGTTCTTC. Encoded protein: CASSLVEGDGNEQFF.

This chain links TRBV7-9 with TRBJ2-1; 12 bases line up with TRBD1. The CDR3 runs 15 residues. CDR1 SEHNR and CDR2 FQNEAQ come from the germline V gene (reference sequence). V lost 5 bases, J lost 8 bases, and 7 bases stayed unmatched. CDR3 loop: CASSPQGTGGDEQFF. The CDR3 bases are TGTGCCAGCAGCCCCCAAGGGACAGGGGGCGATGAGCAGTTCTTC.

This clonotype has more than one count but fewer than ten. The rearrangement joins TRBV11-1 to TRBJ1-1; 7 bases are shared with TRBD1. The V gene's germline CDR1 is SGHAT and CDR2 FQDESV (reference sequence). The trim removed 8 bases at V and 4 bases at J, leaving 4 bases unmatched. The CDR3 is made up of 12 amino acids. The CDR3 bases are TGTGCCAGCCCAGGGGGAGGCACTGAAGCTTTCTTT. Protein product: CASPGGGTEAFF.

This chain links TRBV15 with TRBJ2-5; D gene ambiguous. CDR3 length: 12 residues. V lost 0 bases, J lost 12 bases, and 11 bases lay in between. Germline values: CDR1 LNHNV, CDR2 YYDKDF (reference sequence). The DNA for the CDR3 is TGTGCCACCAGCAGAGATGGGTCTCTAGAGTACTTC. Translating gives CATSRDGSLEYF.

The chain uses TRBV28 and TRBJ2-7; 11 bases fit TRBD2. The V and J ends lost 4 bases and 3 bases, in that order; junction bases with no gene match: 5. CDR3 length: 15 amino acids. Germline assignment: CDR1 MDHEN and CDR2 SYDVKM. CDR3 sequence: CASSYSLAGDYEQYF. CDR3 bases: TGTGCCAGCAGTTACTCACTAGCGGGGGACTACGAGCAGTACTTC.

This chain joins TRBV20-1 and TRBJ2-4; tentatively, D is TRBD1 (6 bases). The CDR3 loop spans 17 amino acids. The germline V and J ends were trimmed by 1 base and 0 bases, with 16 bases remaining between them. Germline CDR1 and CDR2: DFQATT and SNEGSKA (reference sequence). CDR3 DNA sequence: TGCAGTGCTAGAGGGGGCCCAGGGGTCAAAGCCAAAAACATTCAGTACTTC. This codes for CSARGGPGVKAKNIQYF.

The gene calls are TRBV2 and TRBJ2-5; TRBD2 agrees at 9 bases. Losses at the gene ends were 3 bases for V and 7 bases for J; bases not matched to a gene: 6. CDR1 SNHLY and CDR2 FYNNEI come from the germline V gene. The CDR3 length is 14 residues. As DNA, the CDR3 is TGTGCCAGCAGTGATTCTGCGGGAGGGCGGACCCAGTACTTC. Protein product: CASSDSAGGRTQYF.

This clonotype has only a few counts. The rearrangement uses TRBV6-5 and TRBJ2-5; D could derive from TRBD1 or TRBD2 (6 bases each). Germline-derived CDR1 and CDR2 are MNHEY and SVGAGI. V lost 2 bases, J lost 2 bases, and 15 bases lay in between. CDR3 length: 16 amino acids. The CDR3, as DNA: TGTGCCAGCAGTTACGCCCTACAGGGAGGTCAAGAGACCCAGTACTTC. Its translation is CASSYALQGGQETQYF.

This clonotype appeared many times. The gene calls are TRBV21-1 and TRBJ2-4; the table names TRBD1, a call not compared with the DNA. TRBV21-1 is an annotated pseudogene. This CDR3 comprises 17 residues. CDR3 amino acids: CASSRPKETLAKNIQYF. CDR3 coding DNA: TGTGCCAGCAGTCGCCCCAAGGAGACACTAGCCAAAAACATTCAGTACTTC.

The rearrangement links TRBV12-3 or TRBV12-4 to TRBJ2-7; D may correspond to TRBD1 or TRBD2 (5 bases each). The V and J ends lost 5 bases and 2 bases respectively, with 25 bases between them. The CDR3 covers 18 residues. The DNA of the CDR3 is TGTGCCAGCAGTCTACTTGGGACGGCGATCTACTATACCTACGAGCAGTACTTC. It is translated as CASSLLGTAIYYTYEQYF.

The chain links TRBV7-2 to TRBJ2-1; no clear D gene. Germline CDR1 and CDR2: SGHTA and FQGNSA. The CDR3 spans 14 residues. With 1 base removed from V and 5 bases from J, the gap between germline ends came to 9 bases. CDR3 bases: TGTGCCAGCAGCTTAGAATGGTTGGACAATGAGCAGTTCTTC. This translates into CASSLEWLDNEQFF.

The rearrangement joins TRBV7-2 to TRBJ1-6, with D unresolved. From germline, CDR1 is SGHTA and CDR2 FQGNSA. This CDR3 contains 13 residues. V was clipped by 7 bases and J by 10 bases, with 14 bases between them. The CDR3 reads CASTSSLRSPLHF. As DNA, the CDR3 is TGTGCCAGCACTTCCAGTTTGCGATCACCCCTCCACTTT.

The chain recombines TRBV7-7 with TRBJ2-7, with TRBD2 as a possible D gene (6 bases). The J call may be wrong; the DNA end is better matched by TRBJ2-5. The CDR3 sequence is 14 residues long. Germline lookup yields CDR1 SSHAT and CDR2 FNYEAQ (reference sequence). The CDR3 DNA is TGTGCCAGCAGCTTAACGACTAGTGGGGAGACCCAGTACTTC. It translates to CASSLTTSGETQYF.

The genes are TRBV7-8 and TRBJ2-1; 9 bases fit TRBD2. Germline loops: CDR1 SGHVS, CDR2 FQNEAQ. This CDR3 comprises 14 residues. Trimming removed 4 bases from V and 7 bases from J; junction bases left unmatched: 5. CDR3 DNA sequence: TGTGCCAGCAGCTATTCTAGCGGGGTTAATGAGCAGTTCTTC. It yields the protein CASSYSSGVNEQFF.

This rearrangement joins TRBV4-3 to TRBJ2-7; 9 positions agree with TRBD2. With V trimmed by 4 bases and J by 3 bases, 1 base remained unmatched. Germline assignment: CDR1 LGHNA and CDR2 YSLEER. This CDR3 has 13 residues. The CDR3, as DNA: TGCGCCAGCAGCCCGACTAGCGGCTACGAGCAGTACTTC. Translation gives CASSPTSGYEQYF.

V and J are TRBV25-1 and TRBJ1-2; 8 nucleotides agree with TRBD1. CDR1 is MGHDK, CDR2 SYGVNS, per germline. The V and J ends lost 6 bases and 4 bases, in that order; junction bases with no gene match: 7. The CDR3 consists of 14 residues. The CDR3 is CASSDRDRSYGYTF. CDR3 sequence (DNA): TGTGCCAGCAGCGACCGGGACAGGAGCTATGGCTACACCTTC.

This chain joins TRBV28 and TRBJ2-1, with a possible D match to TRBD1 (7 bases). Trimming stripped 4 bases from V and 8 bases from J, with 15 bases between. The length of the CDR3 is 14 residues. The germline gives CDR1 MDHEN, CDR2 SYDVKM. The CDR3 nucleotides read TGTGCCAGCAGTTCCCCAGGGGGGTGGGATGAGCAGTTCTTC. Translating gives CASSSPGGWDEQFF.